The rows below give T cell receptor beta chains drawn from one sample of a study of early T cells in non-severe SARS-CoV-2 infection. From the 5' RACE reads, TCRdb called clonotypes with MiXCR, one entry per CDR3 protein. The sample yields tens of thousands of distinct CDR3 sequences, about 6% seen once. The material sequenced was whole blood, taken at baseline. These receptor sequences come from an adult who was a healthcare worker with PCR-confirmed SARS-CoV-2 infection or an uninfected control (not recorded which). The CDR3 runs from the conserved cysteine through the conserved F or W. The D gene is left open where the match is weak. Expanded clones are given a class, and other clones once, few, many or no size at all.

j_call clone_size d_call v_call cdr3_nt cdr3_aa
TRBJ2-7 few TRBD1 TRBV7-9 TGTGCCAGCAGCTTAGCCGGACAGGGGAACAACGAGCAGTACTTC CASSLAGQGNNEQYF
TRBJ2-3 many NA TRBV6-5 TGTGCCAGCAGTTACGGGGAGGGGGGGATCACGCAGTATTTT CASSYGEGGITQYF
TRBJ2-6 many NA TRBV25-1 TGTGCCAGCAGCGCAGACATCTCTGGGGCCAACGTCCTGACTTTC CASSADISGANVLTF
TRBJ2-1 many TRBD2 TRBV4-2 TGTGCCAGCAGCCAAGTAGCGGGAGAGGGGAATGAGCAGTTCTTC CASSQVAGEGNEQFF
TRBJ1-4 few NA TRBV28 TGTGCCAGCCTCGGACGGCCGCCAGAAAAACTGTTTTTT CASLGRPPEKLFF
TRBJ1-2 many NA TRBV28 TGTGCCAGCAGTTCGGAGACAGCTAACTATGGCTACACCTTC CASSSETANYGYTF
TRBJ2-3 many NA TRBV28 TGTGCCAGCAGTTTATTAGGCCTTCAAGATACGCAGTATTTT CASSLLGLQDTQYF
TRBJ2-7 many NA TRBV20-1 TGCAGCTATCCCGACGTCAGGGGCCGAAAAGGCTCCTACGAGCAGTACTTC CSYPDVRGRKGSYEQYF
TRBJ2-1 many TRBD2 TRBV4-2 TGTGCCAGCAGCCAAGAGAGTAGCGGGAGGGCCCCTTACAATGAGCAGTTCTTC CASSQESSGRAPYNEQFF
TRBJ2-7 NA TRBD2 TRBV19 TGTGCCAGTAGTGAGCCCGGGACTAGCGTCGACGAGCAGTACTTC CASSEPGTSVDEQYF
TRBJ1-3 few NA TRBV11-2 TGTGCCAGCAGCTTAGTGGGTCTGGAGAACACCATATATTTT CASSLVGLENTIYF
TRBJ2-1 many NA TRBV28 TGTGCCAGCAGCCGTACCGGGCGGGTCAATGAGCAGTTCTTC CASSRTGRVNEQFF
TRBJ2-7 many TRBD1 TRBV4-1 TGCGCCAGCAGCCAGATCGGACAGGGGAGGCGCGAGCAGTACTTC CASSQIGQGRREQYF
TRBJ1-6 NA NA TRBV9 TGTGCCAGCGGGGGTCCCGGGAGTTATAATTCACCCCTCCACTTT CASGGPGSYNSPLHF
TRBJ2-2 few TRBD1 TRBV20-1 TGCAGTGCCAGATCGGACAGGGTGATGCGCCGTACCACCGGGGAGCTGTTTTTT CSARSDRVMRRTTGELFF
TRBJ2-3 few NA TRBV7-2 TGTGCCAGCAGCTCACCCGGCTTGGCAGAATTCACAGATACGCAGTATTTT CASSSPGLAEFTDTQYF
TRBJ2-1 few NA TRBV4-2 TGTGCCAGCAGCCAAGAAGGGGTCAGGGTGACCTCCTACAATGAGCAGTTCTTC CASSQEGVRVTSYNEQFF
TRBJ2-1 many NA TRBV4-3 TGCGCCAGCAGCCAAGATCAGATCTACAATGAGCAGTTCTTC CASSQDQIYNEQFF
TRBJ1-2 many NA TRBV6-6 TGTGCCAGCAGTCCCGCTGAGTATGGCTACACCTTC CASSPAEYGYTF
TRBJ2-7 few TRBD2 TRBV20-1 TGCAGTGCTCCCCCGGCGGGGGGACTAGCGGGCGTCAACGAGCAGTACTTC CSAPPAGGLAGVNEQYF
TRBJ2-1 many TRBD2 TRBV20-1 TGCAGTGCTAGAACGGGACTAGCTTGGGATGAGCAGTTCTTC CSARTGLAWDEQFF
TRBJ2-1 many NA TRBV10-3 TGTGCCATCAGTGAGTCGATACTAGATGAGCAGTTCTTC CAISESILDEQFF
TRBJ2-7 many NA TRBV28 TGTGCCAGCAGTTTCAGGATCTCCTACGAGCAGTACTTC CASSFRISYEQYF
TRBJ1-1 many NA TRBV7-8 TGTGCCAGCAAGGGGGTATTGAACACTGAAGCTTTCTTT CASKGVLNTEAFF
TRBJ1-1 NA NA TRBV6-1 TGTGCCAGCGTCTCCCCGTGGAGTTTAACTGAAGCTTTCTTT CASVSPWSLTEAFF
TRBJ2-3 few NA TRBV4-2 TGTGCCAGCAGCCAAGATATAGGCACAGATACGCAGTATTTT CASSQDIGTDTQYF
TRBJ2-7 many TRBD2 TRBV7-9 TGTGCCAGCTATGTCGCGGGAGGGAAGCAGTACTTC CASYVAGGKQYF
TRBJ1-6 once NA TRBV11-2 TGTGCCAGCAGCCCCCCCCATTCACCCCTCCACTTT CASSPPHSPLHF
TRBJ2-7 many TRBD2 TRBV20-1 TGCAGTGCTACATTAGCGGGAGGTCCAACCTACGAGCAGTACTTC CSATLAGGPTYEQYF
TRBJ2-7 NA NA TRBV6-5 TGTGCCAGCAGCGGGACGCGGGATAACTACGAGCAGTACTTC CASSGTRDNYEQYF
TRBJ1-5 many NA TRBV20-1 TGCAGTGCTAGTCAATTCCGGGGCAATCAGCCCCAGCATTTT CSASQFRGNQPQHF
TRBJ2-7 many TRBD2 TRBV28 TGTGCCAGCAGTTTTGGGGCTAGCGGGGGGCCGGGAGAGCAGTACTTC CASSFGASGGPGEQYF
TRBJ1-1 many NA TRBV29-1 TGCAGCGTTGAAGTTCAACGGTACACTGAAGCTTTCTTT CSVEVQRYTEAFF
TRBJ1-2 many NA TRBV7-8 TGTGCCAGCAGCTCGTCCGGGGGCCAAACAGTTTATGGCTACACCTTC CASSSSGGQTVYGYTF
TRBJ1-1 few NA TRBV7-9 TGTGCCAGCAGCTTAGTGCAGGGGTACACTGAAGCTTTCTTT CASSLVQGYTEAFF
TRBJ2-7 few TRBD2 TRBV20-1 TGCAGTGCAACCGGGACTAGCGGCAACCACGAGCAGTACTTC CSATGTSGNHEQYF
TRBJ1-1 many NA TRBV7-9 TGTGCCAGCAGCCTGGACAGCAGGGAAACTTTCTTT CASSLDSRETFF
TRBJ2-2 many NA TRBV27 TGTGCCAGCAGTTTTGGCCACACCGGGGAGCTGTTTTTT CASSFGHTGELFF
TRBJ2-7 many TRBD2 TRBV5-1 TGCGCCAGCAGCCTCGGCGGGACTAGCGGGAGGGCCCTCGAGCAGTACTTC CASSLGGTSGRALEQYF
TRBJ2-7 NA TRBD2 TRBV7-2 TGTGCCAGCAGCTCCAATCGGGGTAGCGGGAGACCCTACGAGCAGTACTTC CASSSNRGSGRPYEQYF
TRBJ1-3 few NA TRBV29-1 TGCAGCGTTGAACACCCAGGGTCCGGCTCTGGAAACACCATATATTTT CSVEHPGSGSGNTIYF
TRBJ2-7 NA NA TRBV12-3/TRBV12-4 TGTGCCAGCACCCTGGGTCCGCACGTGTACTTC CASTLGPHVYF
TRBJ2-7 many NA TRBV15 TGTGCCACCAGCAGAGATCCCCGCTACGAGCAGTACTTC CATSRDPRYEQYF
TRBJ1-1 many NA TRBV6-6 TGTGCCAGCACAACGACAGGTTTGGCCACTGAAGCTTTCTTT CASTTTGLATEAFF
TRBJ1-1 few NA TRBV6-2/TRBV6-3 TGTGCCAGCAGTTACCCGGGACACCCGAACACTGAAGCTTTCTTT CASSYPGHPNTEAFF
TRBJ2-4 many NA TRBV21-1 TGTGCCAGCACCCCGGACGGGGACGACAAAAACATTCAGTACTTC CASTPDGDDKNIQYF
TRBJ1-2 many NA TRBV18 TGTGCCAGCTCAAACCGCGGGGATGGCTACACCTTC CASSNRGDGYTF
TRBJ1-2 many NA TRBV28 TGTGCCAGCAGTTTGGCAGGTTATGGCTACACCTTC CASSLAGYGYTF
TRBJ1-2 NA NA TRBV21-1 TGTGCCAGCAGCAAAGCGGTCGAGGGCTACACCTTC CASSKAVEGYTF
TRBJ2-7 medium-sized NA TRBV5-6 TGTGCCAGCAGCAGCATGTACAGGTACTCCTACGAGCAGTACTTC CASSSMYRYSYEQYF
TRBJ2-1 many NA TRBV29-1 TGCAGCGTCCGACTGGACTCCTACAATGAGCAGTTCTTC CSVRLDSYNEQFF
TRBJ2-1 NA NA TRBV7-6 TGTGCCAGCACCCCCCGTGGGGGACTCAGCAATGAGCAGTTCTTC CASTPRGGLSNEQFF
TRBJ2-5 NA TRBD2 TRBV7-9 TGTGCCAGCAGCCCCGGAGCGGGAGGCTACCAAGAGACCCAGTACTTC CASSPGAGGYQETQYF
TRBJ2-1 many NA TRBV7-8 TGTGCCAGCAGAGGACTGGGACACAGCTCCTACAATGAGCAGTTCTTC CASRGLGHSSYNEQFF
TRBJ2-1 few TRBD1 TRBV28 TGTGCCAGCAGCATACAGGGGGCGCTTACCGAGTTCTTC CASSIQGALTEFF